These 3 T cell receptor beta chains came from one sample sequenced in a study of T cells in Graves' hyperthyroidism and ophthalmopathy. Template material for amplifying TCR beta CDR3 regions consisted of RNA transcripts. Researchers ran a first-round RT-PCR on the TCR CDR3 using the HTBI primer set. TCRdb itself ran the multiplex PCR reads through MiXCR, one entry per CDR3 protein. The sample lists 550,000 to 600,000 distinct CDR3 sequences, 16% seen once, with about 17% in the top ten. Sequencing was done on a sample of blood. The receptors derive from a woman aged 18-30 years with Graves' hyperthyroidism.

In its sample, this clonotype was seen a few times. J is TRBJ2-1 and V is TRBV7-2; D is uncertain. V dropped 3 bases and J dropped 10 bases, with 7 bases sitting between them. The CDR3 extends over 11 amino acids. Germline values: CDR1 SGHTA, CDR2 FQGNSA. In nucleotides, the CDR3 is TGTGCCAGCAGCTTGATGTCAGAGCAGTTCTTC. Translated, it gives CASSLMSEQFF.

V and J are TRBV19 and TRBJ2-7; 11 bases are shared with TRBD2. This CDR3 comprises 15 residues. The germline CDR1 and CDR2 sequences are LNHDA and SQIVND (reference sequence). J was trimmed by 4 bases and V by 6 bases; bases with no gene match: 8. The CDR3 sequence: CASSPLAGGRYEQYF. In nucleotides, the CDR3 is TGTGCCAGTAGCCCTCTAGCGGGGGGCCGATACGAGCAGTACTTC. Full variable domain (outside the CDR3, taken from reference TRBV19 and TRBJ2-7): DGGITQSPKYLFRKEGQNVTLSCEQNLNHDAMYWYRQDPGQGLRLIYYSQIVNDFQKGDIAEGYSVSREKKESFPLTVTSAQKNPTAFYLCASSPLAGGRYEQYFGPGTRLTVT.

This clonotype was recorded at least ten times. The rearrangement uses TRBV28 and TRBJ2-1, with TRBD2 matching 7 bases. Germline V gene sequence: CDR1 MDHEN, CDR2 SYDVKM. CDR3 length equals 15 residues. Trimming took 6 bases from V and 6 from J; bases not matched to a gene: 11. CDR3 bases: TGTGCCAGCAGCTTAAGCGAGCGGGGACTCAATGAGCAGTTCTTC. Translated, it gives CASSLSERGLNEQFF.